These T cell receptor beta chains were read from a single sample in a study of control samples from healthy donors and cancer patients. Some clones are missing from TCRdb's copy, which holds only in-frame ones; the method was immunoSEQ multiplex PCR. The top ten hold 5.5% of the sample, which has 100,000 to 150,000 clones, approximately 92% seen once. Material: blood. These receptors originate from a man younger than 30 in good health. Each CDR3 is given with its conserved first and last residue. A D gene is named only where the DNA matches it firmly. Some rows mark clone size as missing; the rest say once, few, many or name a class of expanded clone.

clone size: .
J gene: TRBJ1-1
V gene: TRBV6-4
D gene: .
CDR3 protein: CASSEAGEGGTEAFF
CDR3 DNA: TGTGCCAGCAGTGAAGCTGGTGAGGGTGGCACTGAAGCTTTCTTT

clone size: .
J gene: TRBJ1-2
V gene: TRBV7-2
D gene: .
CDR3 protein: CASSLKVGYGYTF
CDR3 DNA: TGTGCCAGCAGCTTAAAGGTGGGCTATGGCTACACCTTC

clone size: .
J gene: TRBJ2-3
V gene: TRBV25-1
D gene: .
CDR3 protein: CASSDSSTDTQYF
CDR3 DNA: TGTGCCAGCAGTGACTCGAGCACAGATACGCAGTATTTT

clone size: .
J gene: TRBJ2-7
V gene: TRBV19
D gene: TRBD1
CDR3 protein: CASSDLPGTAASYEQYF
CDR3 DNA: TGTGCCAGTAGTGATTTACCGGGGACAGCGGCTTCCTACGAGCAGTACTTC

clone size: .
J gene: TRBJ1-1
V gene: TRBV6-5
D gene: .
CDR3 protein: CASSYDGWTEAFF
CDR3 DNA: TGTGCCAGCAGTTACGACGGGTGGACTGAAGCTTTCTTT

clone size: .
J gene: TRBJ2-1
V gene: TRBV7-3
D gene: .
CDR3 protein: CASSPDTTNEQFF
CDR3 DNA: TGTGCCAGCAGCCCCGACACAACTAATGAGCAGTTCTTC

clone size: .
J gene: TRBJ2-1
V gene: TRBV9
D gene: TRBD2
CDR3 protein: CASGAGGPHNEQFF
CDR3 DNA: TGTGCCAGCGGGGCGGGGGGGCCGCACAATGAGCAGTTCTTC

clone size: .
J gene: TRBJ1-3
V gene: TRBV11-2
D gene: .
CDR3 protein: CASSIGTSSGNTIYF
CDR3 DNA: TGTGCCAGCAGCATAGGGACATCTTCTGGAAACACCATATATTTT

clone size: .
J gene: TRBJ1-1
V gene: TRBV24-1
D gene: .
CDR3 protein: CATSEEGSTEAFF
CDR3 DNA: TGTGCCACCAGTGAGGAAGGGTCTACTGAAGCTTTCTTT

clone size: .
J gene: TRBJ1-1
V gene: TRBV6-5
D gene: .
CDR3 protein: CASSPSPGRTEAFF
CDR3 DNA: TGTGCCAGCAGCCCCTCCCCGGGGAGGACTGAAGCTTTCTTT

clone size: .
J gene: TRBJ1-1
V gene: TRBV6-5
D gene: .
CDR3 protein: CASSYRPGYMNTEAFF
CDR3 DNA: TGTGCCAGCAGTTACCGTCCCGGTTACATGAACACTGAAGCTTTCTTT

clone size: .
J gene: TRBJ1-6
V gene: TRBV10-3
D gene: .
CDR3 protein: CAIRPGRDTYSPLHF
CDR3 DNA: TGTGCCATCAGGCCGGGCCGGGACACTTATTCACCCCTCCACTTT

clone size: .
J gene: TRBJ2-5
V gene: TRBV5-1
D gene: .
CDR3 protein: CASNRIGARETQYF
CDR3 DNA: TGCGCCAGCAATCGTATAGGTGCACGAGAGACCCAGTACTTC

clone size: once
J gene: TRBJ2-3
V gene: TRBV10-3
D gene: .
CDR3 protein: CAISEAQGFGTDTQYF
CDR3 DNA: TGTGCCATCAGTGAGGCGCAGGGGTTCGGGACAGATACGCAGTATTTT

clone size: .
J gene: TRBJ1-2
V gene: TRBV9
D gene: .
CDR3 protein: CASSPETPAYGYTF
CDR3 DNA: TGTGCCAGCAGCCCGGAGACGCCGGCCTATGGCTACACCTTC

clone size: .
J gene: TRBJ1-1
V gene: TRBV5-1
D gene: TRBD1
CDR3 protein: CASSLGTGNTEAFF
CDR3 DNA: TGCGCCAGCAGCTTGGGGACAGGCAACACTGAAGCTTTCTTT

clone size: once
J gene: TRBJ1-2
V gene: TRBV9
D gene: TRBD1
CDR3 protein: CASSAPKTGRPNYGYTF
CDR3 DNA: TGTGCCAGCAGCGCCCCGAAGACAGGGAGACCTAACTATGGCTACACCTTC

clone size: .
J gene: TRBJ1-1
V gene: TRBV21-1
D gene: .
CDR3 protein: CASRISGTTMNTEAFF
CDR3 DNA: TGTGCCAGCAGAATATCGGGGACAACTATGAACACTGAAGCTTTCTTT

clone size: .
J gene: TRBJ2-3
V gene: TRBV4-2
D gene: TRBD2
CDR3 protein: CASSQEPSGGRADTQYF
CDR3 DNA: TGTGCCAGCAGCCAAGAACCTAGCGGGGGGAGGGCAGATACGCAGTATTTT

clone size: few
J gene: TRBJ2-1
V gene: TRBV18
D gene: .
CDR3 protein: CASSPTPGSSYNEQFF
CDR3 DNA: TGTGCCAGCTCACCAACGCCGGGGAGCTCCTACAATGAGCAGTTCTTC

clone size: few
J gene: TRBJ2-7
V gene: TRBV6-1
D gene: TRBD1
CDR3 protein: CASSDGQGEQYF
CDR3 DNA: TGTGCCAGCAGTGACGGACAGGGCGAGCAGTACTTC

clone size: .
J gene: TRBJ2-3
V gene: TRBV5-4
D gene: .
CDR3 protein: CASSLDSRVGTDTQYF
CDR3 DNA: TGTGCCAGCAGCTTGGACTCAAGGGTTGGCACAGATACGCAGTATTTT

clone size: .
J gene: TRBJ2-5
V gene: TRBV9
D gene: .
CDR3 protein: CASSVDWPAQETQYF
CDR3 DNA: TGTGCCAGCAGCGTAGACTGGCCAGCCCAAGAGACCCAGTACTTC

clone size: .
J gene: TRBJ2-1
V gene: TRBV30
D gene: .
CDR3 protein: CAPLGGYNEQFF
CDR3 DNA: TGTGCCCCCCTAGGGGGGTACAATGAGCAGTTCTTC

clone size: .
J gene: TRBJ1-4
V gene: TRBV5-1
D gene: .
CDR3 protein: CASSLDLPVPRGATNEKLFF
CDR3 DNA: TGCGCCAGCAGCTTGGACCTCCCGGTCCCGAGGGGAGCAACTAATGAAAAACTGTTTTTT